This TCR beta chain was sequenced during a study of blood T cell repertoires in COVID-19. Study details: Both acute and convalescent COVID-19 samples were obtained from the United States, Italy and Spain.

Germline assignment: CDR1 SGHTA and CDR2 FQGNSA. The CDR3 totals 14 residues. J was trimmed by 3 bases and V by 4 bases; bases with no gene match: 2. In the source study's methods: Nucleated cell number was recorded as an estimate derived from reference gene primer amplification. Generated by immunoSEQ multiplex PCR, the TCRdb table keeps only in-frame clones and is missing some. The DNA gave D and trimming, while V, J and clone size come from that table. Altogether 180,000 or so clones are present, approximately 83% being singletons, with the ten largest covering approximately 10%. Sequencing input: peripheral blood. The receptor comes from a human donor with active or convalescent COVID-19. The donor label of this sample is uncertain. The chain carries TRBV7-2 and TRBJ2-7; 11 bases line up with TRBD2. The DNA of the CDR3 is TGTGCCAGCAGCTCGGGACTAGCGGTCTACGAGCAGTACTTC. This sequence encodes CASSSGLAVYEQYF.